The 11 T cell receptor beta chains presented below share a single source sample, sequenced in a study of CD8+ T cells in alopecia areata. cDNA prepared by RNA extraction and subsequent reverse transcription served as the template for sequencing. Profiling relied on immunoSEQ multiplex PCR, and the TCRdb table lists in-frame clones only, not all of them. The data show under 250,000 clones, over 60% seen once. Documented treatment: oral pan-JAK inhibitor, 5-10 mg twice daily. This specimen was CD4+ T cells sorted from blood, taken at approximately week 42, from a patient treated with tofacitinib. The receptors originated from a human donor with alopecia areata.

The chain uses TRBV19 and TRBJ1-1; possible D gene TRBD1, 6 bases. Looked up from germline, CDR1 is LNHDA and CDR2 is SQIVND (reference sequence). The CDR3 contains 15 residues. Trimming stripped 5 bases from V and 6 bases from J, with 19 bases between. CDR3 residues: CASSPKTGGTPEAFF. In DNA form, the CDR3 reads TGTGCCAGTAGTCCTAAGACAGGAGGGACCCCTGAAGCTTTCTTT.

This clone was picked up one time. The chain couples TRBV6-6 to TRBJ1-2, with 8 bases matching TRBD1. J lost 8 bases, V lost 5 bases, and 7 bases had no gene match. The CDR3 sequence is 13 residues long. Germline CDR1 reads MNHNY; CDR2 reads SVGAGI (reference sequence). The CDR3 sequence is CASSPTRGHGYTF. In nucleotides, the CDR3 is TGTGCCAGCAGTCCAACCAGGGGGCACGGCTACACCTTC.

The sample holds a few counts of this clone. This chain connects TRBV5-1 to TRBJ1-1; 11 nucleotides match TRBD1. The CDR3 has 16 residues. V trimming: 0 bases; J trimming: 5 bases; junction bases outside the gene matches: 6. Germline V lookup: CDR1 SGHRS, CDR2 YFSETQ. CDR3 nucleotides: TGCGCCAGCAGCTTGGGAATCGGGACAGGGGGAACTGAAGCTTTCTTT. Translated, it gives CASSLGIGTGGTEAFF.

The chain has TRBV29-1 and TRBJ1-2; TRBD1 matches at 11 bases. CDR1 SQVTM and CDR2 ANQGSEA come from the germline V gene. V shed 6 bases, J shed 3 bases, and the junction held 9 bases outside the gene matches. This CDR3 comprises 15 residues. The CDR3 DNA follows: TGCAGCGTACCTACCGGGACAGGGGGGGACTATGGCTACACCTTC. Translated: CSVPTGTGGDYGYTF. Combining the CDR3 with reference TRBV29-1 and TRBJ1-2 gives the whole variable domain SAVISQKPSRDICQRGTSLTIQCQVDSQVTMMFWYRQQPGQSLTLIATANQGSEATYESGFVIDKFPISRPNLTFSTLTVSNMSPEDSSIYLCSVPTGTGGDYGYTFGSGTRLTVV.

CDR3 in DNA: TGCGCCAGCAGCCTCAGGAACTCTAATTCACCCCTCCACTTT. Translated: CASSLRNSNSPLHF. V gene TRBV5-1 combines with J gene TRBJ1-6; no definite D call. The CDR3 sequence is 14 residues long. V lost 4 bases, J lost 6 bases, and 11 bases lay in between. Germline lookup yields CDR1 SGHRS and CDR2 YFSETQ. The whole variable domain, remainder taken from reference TRBV5-1 and TRBJ1-6, is KAGVTQTPRYLIKTRGQQVTLSCSPISGHRSVSWYQQTPGQGLQFLFEYFSETQRNKGNFPGRFSGRQFSNSRSEMNVSTLELGDSALYLCASSLRNSNSPLHFGNGTRLTVT.

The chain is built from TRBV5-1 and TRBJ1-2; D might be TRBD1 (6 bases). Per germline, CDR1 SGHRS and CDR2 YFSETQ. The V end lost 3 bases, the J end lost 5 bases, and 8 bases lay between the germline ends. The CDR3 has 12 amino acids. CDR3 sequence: CASSSDRYGYTF. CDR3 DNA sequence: TGCGCCAGCAGCTCGGACAGATATGGCTACACCTTC.

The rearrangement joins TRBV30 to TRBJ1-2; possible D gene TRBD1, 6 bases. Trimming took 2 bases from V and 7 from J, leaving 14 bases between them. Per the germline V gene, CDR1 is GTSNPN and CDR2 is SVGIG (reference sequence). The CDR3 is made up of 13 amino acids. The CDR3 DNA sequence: TGTGCCTGGAGTCGACAGGAGAGGTCTGGCTACACCTTC. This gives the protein CAWSRQERSGYTF. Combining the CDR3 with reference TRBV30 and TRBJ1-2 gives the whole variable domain SQTIHQWPATLVQPVGSPLSLECTVEGTSNPNLYWYRQAAGRGLQLLFYSVGIGQISSEVPQNLSASRPQDRQFILSSKKLLLSDSGFYLCAWSRQERSGYTFGSGTRLTVV.

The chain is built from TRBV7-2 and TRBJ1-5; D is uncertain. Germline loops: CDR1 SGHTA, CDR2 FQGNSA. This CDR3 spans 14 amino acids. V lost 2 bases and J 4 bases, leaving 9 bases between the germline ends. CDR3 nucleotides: TGTGCCAGCAGCTTATCCCACAGAAATCAGCCCCAGCATTTT. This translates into CASSLSHRNQPQHF.

The CDR3 region has the DNA TGTGCCAGCAGCACAGGGACAGGGGGAGCCAAAAACATTCAGTACTTC. Protein sequence: CASSTGTGGAKNIQYF. This chain uses TRBV11-2 with TRBJ2-4; 11 bases are shared with TRBD1. V gave up 5 bases and J gave up 0 bases; unmatched junction bases: 3. Germline V lookup: CDR1 SGHAT, CDR2 FQNNGV. The CDR3 is 16 residues long.

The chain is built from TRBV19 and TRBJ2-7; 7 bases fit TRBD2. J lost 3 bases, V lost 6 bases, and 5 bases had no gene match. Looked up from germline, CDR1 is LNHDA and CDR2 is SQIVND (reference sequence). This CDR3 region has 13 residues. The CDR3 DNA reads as TGTGCCAGTAGCGGGGGACTAATCTACGAGCAGTACTTC. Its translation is CASSGGLIYEQYF.

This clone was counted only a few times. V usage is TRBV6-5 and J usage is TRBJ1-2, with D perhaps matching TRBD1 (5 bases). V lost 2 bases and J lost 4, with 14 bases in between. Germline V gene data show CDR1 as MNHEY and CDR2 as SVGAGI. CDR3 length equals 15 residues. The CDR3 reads CASSYRNRPGYGYTF. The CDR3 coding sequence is TGTGCCAGCAGTTACAGGAACAGGCCCGGCTATGGCTACACCTTC.